Listed below are T cell receptor beta chains from one sample, sequenced in a study of blood T cell repertoires in COVID-19. The table came from immunoSEQ multiplex PCR; TCRdb's copy has only in-frame clones and leaves some out. The data contain tens of thousands of clones, 80% to 90% of them singletons. The sequenced material came from peripheral blood. These receptors were taken from a woman older than 75 with active or convalescent COVID-19. Each CDR3 is given with its conserved first and last residue. The D gene is left open where the match is weak. The listing skips clone size in some rows; elsewhere it reads once, few, many or a size class.

j_call: TRBJ2-1
v_call: TRBV9
d_call: TRBD1
clone_size: NA
cdr3_aa: CASSSAGTGAYNEQFF
cdr3_nt: TGTGCCAGCAGCTCGGCCGGGACAGGGGCCTACAATGAGCAGTTCTTC

j_call: TRBJ2-2
v_call: TRBV28
d_call: NA
clone_size: NA
cdr3_aa: CASSFRVTSPGTGELFF
cdr3_nt: TGTGCCAGCAGTTTTCGCGTTACTTCCCCCGGCACCGGGGAGCTGTTTTTT

j_call: TRBJ2-7
v_call: TRBV25-1
d_call: NA
clone_size: NA
cdr3_aa: CASSRVTYEQYF
cdr3_nt: TGTGCCAGCAGCCGGGTCACCTACGAGCAGTACTTC

j_call: TRBJ1-2
v_call: TRBV21-1
d_call: NA
clone_size: NA
cdr3_aa: CASSRDSTNYGYTF
cdr3_nt: TGTGCCAGCAGCAGGGACAGCACTAACTATGGCTACACCTTC

j_call: TRBJ1-1
v_call: TRBV10-3
d_call: NA
clone_size: NA
cdr3_aa: CAISGDIRGTEAFF
cdr3_nt: TGTGCCATCAGTGGGGACATAAGGGGCACTGAAGCTTTCTTT

j_call: TRBJ1-1
v_call: TRBV3-1/TRBV3-2
d_call: TRBD1
clone_size: NA
cdr3_aa: CASGWTGGGSEAFF
cdr3_nt: TGTGCCAGCGGCTGGACAGGTGGAGGGTCTGAAGCTTTCTTT

j_call: TRBJ2-7
v_call: TRBV10-3
d_call: NA
clone_size: NA
cdr3_aa: CAIRSGGRREQYF
cdr3_nt: TGTGCCATCAGGTCCGGGGGACGACGCGAGCAGTACTTC

j_call: TRBJ2-7
v_call: TRBV7-6
d_call: TRBD2
clone_size: NA
cdr3_aa: CASSQLAGGLYEQYF
cdr3_nt: TGTGCCAGCAGTCAACTAGCGGGAGGGCTGTACGAGCAGTACTTC

j_call: TRBJ1-1
v_call: TRBV7-6
d_call: NA
clone_size: NA
cdr3_aa: CASSPVVRTSETEAFF
cdr3_nt: TGTGCCAGCAGCCCCGTCGTACGAACTTCGGAGACTGAAGCTTTCTTT

j_call: TRBJ1-2
v_call: TRBV6-1
d_call: NA
clone_size: NA
cdr3_aa: CASSEGVGDYGYTF
cdr3_nt: TGTGCCAGCAGTGAAGGGGTAGGGGACTATGGCTACACCTTC

j_call: TRBJ1-2
v_call: TRBV3-1/TRBV3-2
d_call: NA
clone_size: few
cdr3_aa: CASSQGQSYGYTF
cdr3_nt: TGTGCCAGCAGCCAAGGACAGAGTTATGGCTACACCTTC

j_call: TRBJ2-5
v_call: TRBV19
d_call: NA
clone_size: NA
cdr3_aa: CASSIGGETQYF
cdr3_nt: TGTGCCAGTAGTATTGGCGGCGAGACCCAGTACTTC

j_call: TRBJ2-7
v_call: TRBV6-2/TRBV6-3
d_call: TRBD2
clone_size: NA
cdr3_aa: CASSYGLAGAFPYEQYF
cdr3_nt: TGTGCCAGCAGTTATGGACTAGCGGGAGCTTTCCCCTACGAGCAGTACTTC

j_call: TRBJ1-3
v_call: TRBV5-1
d_call: NA
clone_size: NA
cdr3_aa: CASSPQGPSGNTIYF
cdr3_nt: TGCGCCAGCAGCCCCCAGGGGCCCTCTGGAAACACCATATATTTT

j_call: TRBJ2-2
v_call: TRBV28
d_call: NA
clone_size: NA
cdr3_aa: CASSSGDRFTGELFF
cdr3_nt: TGTGCCAGCAGCTCGGGGGACAGATTCACCGGGGAGCTGTTTTTT

j_call: TRBJ1-6
v_call: TRBV28
d_call: TRBD1
clone_size: NA
cdr3_aa: CASSLGQFQNSPLHF
cdr3_nt: TGTGCCAGCAGTCTGGGACAGTTTCAAAATTCACCCCTCCACTTT

j_call: TRBJ2-2
v_call: TRBV7-9
d_call: NA
clone_size: NA
cdr3_aa: CASSFRGLNTGELFF
cdr3_nt: TGTGCCAGCAGCTTTCGCGGGCTCAACACCGGGGAGCTGTTTTTT

j_call: TRBJ1-2
v_call: TRBV5-8
d_call: NA
clone_size: NA
cdr3_aa: CASSLAAANGGYGYTF
cdr3_nt: TGTGCCAGCAGCTTGGCGGCAGCCAACGGAGGCTATGGCTACACCTTC

j_call: TRBJ1-4
v_call: TRBV27
d_call: TRBD1
clone_size: NA
cdr3_aa: CASSSGQVGNEKLFF
cdr3_nt: TGTGCCAGCAGTTCAGGACAGGTCGGGAATGAAAAACTGTTTTTT

j_call: TRBJ1-4
v_call: TRBV27
d_call: NA
clone_size: NA
cdr3_aa: CASSSTAGNNEKLFF
cdr3_nt: TGTGCCAGCAGTTCGACGGCAGGGAATAATGAAAAACTGTTTTTT

j_call: TRBJ1-2
v_call: TRBV28
d_call: NA
clone_size: NA
cdr3_aa: CASTSFEAAYGYTF
cdr3_nt: TGTGCCAGCACTTCCTTTGAGGCAGCTTATGGCTACACCTTC

j_call: TRBJ1-2
v_call: TRBV6-5
d_call: TRBD1
clone_size: NA
cdr3_aa: CASNRQGVLGYTF
cdr3_nt: TGTGCCAGCAATCGGCAGGGGGTGCTTGGCTACACCTTC

j_call: TRBJ2-6
v_call: TRBV11-3
d_call: TRBD2
clone_size: NA
cdr3_aa: CASSWSGGSGANVLTF
cdr3_nt: TGTGCCAGCAGCTGGTCGGGGGGCTCTGGGGCCAACGTCCTGACTTTC

j_call: TRBJ2-5
v_call: TRBV28
d_call: TRBD1
clone_size: once
cdr3_aa: CASSSIPGQQETQYF
cdr3_nt: TGTGCCAGCAGTTCTATACCGGGACAGCAAGAGACCCAGTACTTC

j_call: TRBJ1-2
v_call: TRBV7-9
d_call: TRBD1
clone_size: NA
cdr3_aa: CASSLGRTGPLGGYTF
cdr3_nt: TGTGCCAGCAGCTTAGGACGGACAGGGCCGTTGGGAGGCTACACCTTC

j_call: TRBJ1-2
v_call: TRBV14
d_call: TRBD1
clone_size: NA
cdr3_aa: CASSPDEGQVYGYTF
cdr3_nt: TGTGCCAGCAGCCCCGACGAAGGACAGGTCTATGGCTACACCTTC

j_call: TRBJ2-2
v_call: TRBV19
d_call: NA
clone_size: NA
cdr3_aa: CASSTGSKNTGELFF
cdr3_nt: TGTGCCAGTAGTACCGGGTCTAAAAACACCGGGGAGCTGTTTTTT

j_call: TRBJ1-1
v_call: TRBV30
d_call: NA
clone_size: NA
cdr3_aa: CAWRGSGRVKAEAFF
cdr3_nt: TGTGCCTGGAGGGGCTCCGGGAGGGTAAAGGCTGAAGCTTTCTTT

j_call: TRBJ2-1
v_call: TRBV7-2
d_call: NA
clone_size: NA
cdr3_aa: CASSSRDNEQFF
cdr3_nt: TGTGCCAGCAGTTCCCGGGACAATGAGCAGTTCTTC

j_call: TRBJ1-4
v_call: TRBV19
d_call: TRBD1
clone_size: NA
cdr3_aa: CASSVQGTEDEKLFF
cdr3_nt: TGTGCCAGTAGTGTCCAGGGGACAGAAGATGAAAAACTGTTTTTT

j_call: TRBJ2-5
v_call: TRBV5-5
d_call: NA
clone_size: NA
cdr3_aa: CASSQAGRPQETQYF
cdr3_nt: TGTGCCAGCAGCCAGGCCGGTCGCCCCCAAGAGACCCAGTACTTC

j_call: TRBJ2-1
v_call: TRBV25-1
d_call: TRBD2
clone_size: NA
cdr3_aa: CASSGGKDYNEQFF
cdr3_nt: TGTGCCAGCAGCGGGGGGAAAGACTACAATGAGCAGTTCTTC

j_call: TRBJ1-1
v_call: TRBV5-1
d_call: NA
clone_size: NA
cdr3_aa: CASSLIGAKNTEAFF
cdr3_nt: TGCGCCAGCAGCTTGATAGGGGCGAAGAACACTGAAGCTTTCTTT

j_call: TRBJ2-1
v_call: TRBV7-2
d_call: TRBD2
clone_size: NA
cdr3_aa: CASSLGLAGVNEQFF
cdr3_nt: TGTGCCAGCAGCTTGGGACTAGCGGGAGTCAATGAGCAGTTCTTC

j_call: TRBJ2-5
v_call: TRBV19
d_call: NA
clone_size: NA
cdr3_aa: CASSIDRLGVRETQYF
cdr3_nt: TGTGCCAGTAGTATAGATCGTCTCGGGGTGAGGGAGACCCAGTACTTC

j_call: TRBJ2-1
v_call: TRBV28
d_call: NA
clone_size: NA
cdr3_aa: CASETARRSLYNEQFF
cdr3_nt: TGTGCCAGCGAAACGGCTCGTAGGAGCCTCTACAATGAGCAGTTCTTC

j_call: TRBJ2-3
v_call: TRBV10-3
d_call: TRBD1
clone_size: NA
cdr3_aa: CAIRDRGSVDTQYF
cdr3_nt: TGTGCCATCAGAGACAGGGGAAGTGTAGATACGCAGTATTTT

j_call: TRBJ1-6
v_call: TRBV7-3
d_call: NA
clone_size: NA
cdr3_aa: CASSSGSLENSPLHF
cdr3_nt: TGTGCCAGCAGCTCAGGGTCCCTGGAGAATTCACCCCTCCACTTT

j_call: TRBJ1-5
v_call: TRBV2
d_call: NA
clone_size: NA
cdr3_aa: CASSPGYSNQPQHF
cdr3_nt: TGTGCCAGCAGTCCAGGATATAGCAATCAGCCCCAGCATTTT

j_call: TRBJ1-1
v_call: TRBV6-5
d_call: NA
clone_size: NA
cdr3_aa: CASSYTFGIVGTEAFF
cdr3_nt: TGTGCCAGCAGTTACACCTTCGGGATTGTGGGCACTGAAGCTTTCTTT

j_call: TRBJ1-2
v_call: TRBV30
d_call: TRBD1
clone_size: NA
cdr3_aa: CAWSALGQGGYF
cdr3_nt: TGTGCCTGGAGTGCCCTGGGACAGGGGGGATACTTC

j_call: TRBJ2-1
v_call: TRBV10-3
d_call: NA
clone_size: NA
cdr3_aa: CAISAEKSSYNEQFF
cdr3_nt: TGTGCCATCAGTGCGGAGAAGAGCTCCTACAATGAGCAGTTCTTC

j_call: TRBJ1-2
v_call: TRBV4-1
d_call: NA
clone_size: NA
cdr3_aa: CASSQAFNNNYGYTF
cdr3_nt: TGCGCCAGCAGCCAAGCCTTTAACAATAACTATGGCTACACCTTC

j_call: TRBJ1-1
v_call: TRBV7-9
d_call: TRBD1
clone_size: NA
cdr3_aa: CASSSFGTDRREAFF
cdr3_nt: TGTGCCAGCAGCTCATTCGGGACAGACAGACGTGAAGCTTTCTTT

j_call: TRBJ2-7
v_call: TRBV6-4
d_call: NA
clone_size: NA
cdr3_aa: CASSLAEGHEQYF
cdr3_nt: TGTGCCAGCAGCTTGGCGGAGGGCCACGAGCAGTACTTC

j_call: TRBJ1-5
v_call: TRBV19
d_call: TRBD1
clone_size: few
cdr3_aa: CASSNGQGRNQPQHF
cdr3_nt: TGTGCCAGTAGTAACGGACAGGGACGCAATCAGCCCCAGCATTTT

j_call: TRBJ1-2
v_call: TRBV7-9
d_call: TRBD1
clone_size: NA
cdr3_aa: CASSPGPGQNEFF
cdr3_nt: TGTGCCAGCAGCCCAGGACCGGGACAGAATGAATTCTTC

j_call: TRBJ2-7
v_call: TRBV28
d_call: TRBD2
clone_size: NA
cdr3_aa: CASRITSGRSYEQYF
cdr3_nt: TGTGCCAGCAGGATCACTAGCGGGAGGTCCTACGAGCAGTACTTC

j_call: TRBJ1-2
v_call: TRBV29-1
d_call: NA
clone_size: NA
cdr3_aa: CSVEGDSANYGYTF
cdr3_nt: TGCAGCGTTGAGGGGGACTCGGCTAACTATGGCTACACCTTC

j_call: TRBJ1-4
v_call: TRBV27
d_call: NA
clone_size: NA
cdr3_aa: CASSLSARGTTNEKLFF
cdr3_nt: TGTGCCAGCAGTTTATCAGCTCGGGGGACGACTAATGAAAAACTGTTTTTT

j_call: TRBJ1-1
v_call: TRBV25-1
d_call: NA
clone_size: once
cdr3_aa: CASTETVYTEAFF
cdr3_nt: TGTGCCAGCACCGAGACAGTCTACACTGAAGCTTTCTTT

j_call: TRBJ1-2
v_call: TRBV2
d_call: NA
clone_size: NA
cdr3_aa: CAAGTGYGYTF
cdr3_nt: TGTGCTGCCGGCACAGGGTATGGCTACACCTTC

j_call: TRBJ2-7
v_call: TRBV4-1
d_call: TRBD1
clone_size: few
cdr3_aa: CASSQDIGQATYEQYF
cdr3_nt: TGCGCCAGCAGCCAAGACATAGGACAGGCCACCTACGAGCAGTACTTC

j_call: TRBJ2-7
v_call: TRBV28
d_call: NA
clone_size: NA
cdr3_aa: CASSLHIRATSSYEQYF
cdr3_nt: TGTGCCAGCAGTTTACACATCCGAGCGACTAGCTCCTACGAGCAGTACTTC

j_call: TRBJ1-1
v_call: TRBV27
d_call: TRBD1
clone_size: once
cdr3_aa: CASRRDSLTEQNTEAFF
cdr3_nt: TGTGCCAGTAGACGGGACAGCTTGACTGAACAGAACACTGAAGCTTTCTTT

j_call: TRBJ2-2
v_call: TRBV28
d_call: NA
clone_size: NA
cdr3_aa: CASSFGGGVGELFF
cdr3_nt: TGTGCCAGCAGTTTTGGAGGGGGCGTCGGGGAGCTGTTTTTT

j_call: TRBJ1-2
v_call: TRBV5-6
d_call: TRBD1
clone_size: few
cdr3_aa: CASSLSGQGNYGYTF
cdr3_nt: TGTGCCAGCAGCTTGTCGGGACAGGGTAACTATGGCTACACCTTC

j_call: TRBJ1-2
v_call: TRBV19
d_call: NA
clone_size: NA
cdr3_aa: CASSIDLAGVSANYGYTF
cdr3_nt: TGTGCCAGTAGTATAGATCTTGCAGGGGTTTCAGCTAACTATGGCTACACCTTC

j_call: TRBJ2-7
v_call: TRBV7-8
d_call: NA
clone_size: NA
cdr3_aa: CASSLLRGSSYEQYF
cdr3_nt: TGTGCCAGCAGCTTACTGCGGGGATCATCCTACGAGCAGTACTTC

j_call: TRBJ1-1
v_call: TRBV29-1
d_call: NA
clone_size: NA
cdr3_aa: CSVTSGTEAFF
cdr3_nt: TGCAGCGTAACCAGCGGCACTGAAGCTTTCTTT